A single sample is the source of the 27 T cell receptor beta chains below, sequenced in a study of blood T cell repertoires in COVID-19. Some clones are missing from TCRdb's copy, which holds only in-frame ones; the method was immunoSEQ multiplex PCR. The table shows approximately 390,000 clones, with roughly 88% occurring only once. The sequenced sample was PBMCs or T cells enriched from blood (not recorded which). The receptor set was obtained from a woman in her 40s with acute COVID-19.

This clone was detected once. The chain is built from TRBV7-6 and TRBJ2-7, with TRBD1 matching 7 bases. V was pared by 5 bases and J by 5 bases, with 21 bases of the junction left unmatched. The CDR3 extends over 18 amino acids. The germline CDR1 and CDR2 sequences are SGHVS and FNYEAQ. The CDR3: CASSPSVRQGEGSHEQYF. Here the CDR3 DNA reads TGTGCCAGCAGCCCATCCGTCAGACAGGGCGAAGGGTCTCACGAGCAGTACTTC. The variable domain in full, completed from reference TRBV7-6 and TRBJ2-7, reads GAGVSQSPRYKVTKRGQDVALRCDPISGHVSLYWYRQALGQGPEFLTYFNYEAQQDKSGLPNDRFSAERPEGSISTLTIQRTEQRDSAMYRCASSPSVRQGEGSHEQYFGPGTRLTVT.

The chain couples TRBV4-2 to TRBJ1-1, with 10 nucleotides matching TRBD1. The CDR3 spans 15 residues. Germline CDR1 LGHNA, CDR2 YNFKEQ. V was pared by 8 bases and J by 3 bases, with 9 bases of the junction left unmatched. The CDR3 DNA sequence: TGTGCCAGCGATTCCGGGACAGGGGAGGACACTGAAGCTTTCTTT. Translating gives CASDSGTGEDTEAFF.

The chain recombines TRBV29-1 with TRBJ2-1; 12 bases are shared with TRBD2. CDR1 SQVTM and CDR2 ANQGSEA come from the germline V gene. J gave up 6 bases and V 6 bases, and 15 bases lay outside the gene matches. The CDR3 length is 17 residues. The CDR3 sequence: CSVATSGGTITRNEQFF. The DNA of the CDR3 is TGCAGCGTCGCAACTAGCGGGGGGACCATAACGCGCAATGAGCAGTTCTTC.

This chain's CDR3 is CASSSPVDRSNYGYTF. The CDR3 DNA reads TGTGCCAGCAGCTCGCCTGTGGACAGAAGTAACTATGGCTACACCTTC. The chain uses TRBV9 and TRBJ1-2, with D maybe TRBD1 (6 bases). V was trimmed by 4 bases and J by 1 base, leaving 17 bases between them. CDR3 length: 16 amino acids. In germline, CDR1 is SGDLS, CDR2 YYNGEE.

This clone showed up just once. The CDR3 region is CASSGLGQNTEAFF. The CDR3 nucleotides read TGCGCCAGCAGTGGCCTGGGACAGAACACTGAAGCTTTCTTT. This chain connects TRBV10-2 to TRBJ1-1; the D gene is possibly TRBD1 (6 bases). The CDR3 is 14 residues long. The V end lost 4 bases, the J end lost 1 base, and 10 bases lay between the germline ends. Germline assignment: CDR1 WSHSY and CDR2 SAAADI.

This chain links TRBV5-1 with TRBJ2-5, with a tentative D call TRBD1 (5 bases). The CDR3 has 14 residues. From germline, CDR1 is SGHRS and CDR2 YFSETQ. Trimming removed 0 bases at V and 5 bases at J, with 11 bases between. The CDR3 sequence is CASSLEGAGETQYF. The DNA of the CDR3 is TGCGCCAGCAGCTTGGAAGGGGCCGGGGAGACCCAGTACTTC.

The CDR3 DNA reads TGTGCCACCAGTGCCACAGACAGGGAAGAAGCTTTCTTT. Its protein is CATSATDREEAFF. V is TRBV24-1 and J is TRBJ1-1; 7 positions match TRBD1. The CDR3 loop spans 13 amino acids. Trimming took 5 bases from V and 8 from J; bases not matched to a gene: 7. CDR1 is KGHDR, CDR2 SFDVKD, per germline.

This clone came up a few times. The rearrangement links TRBV4-2 to TRBJ1-2; maybe TRBD1 (5 bases). Trimming left V 0 bases short and J 7 bases short, with 15 bases between. The length of the CDR3 is 15 residues. Germline CDR1 and CDR2: LGHNA and YNFKEQ. The CDR3 DNA is TGTGCCAGCAGCCAAGAGTCGGGCAGGGAGGCTGGCTACACCTTC. Amino acids: CASSQESGREAGYTF.

The rearrangement uses TRBV28 and TRBJ2-7; 8 nucleotides line up with TRBD2. The CDR3 loop spans 13 amino acids. V gave up 6 bases and J gave up 7 bases; unmatched junction bases: 8. Looked up from germline, CDR1 is MDHEN and CDR2 is SYDVKM. The CDR3 DNA follows: TGTGCCAGCAGCCAGCGGGGGCCTTGGGAGCAGTACTTC. It is translated as CASSQRGPWEQYF. Drawing the rest from reference TRBV28 and TRBJ2-7, the complete variable domain is DVKVTQSSRYLVKRTGEKVFLECVQDMDHENMFWYRQDPGLGLRLIYFSYDVKMKEKGDIPEGYSVSREKKERFSLILESASTNQTSMYLCASSQRGPWEQYFGPGTRLTVT.

This chain links TRBV7-9 with TRBJ1-1; D possibly corresponds to TRBD1 (6 bases). This CDR3 has 14 amino acids. The V end was cut by 8 bases, the J end by 4 bases, with 17 bases between. From germline, CDR1 is SEHNR and CDR2 FQNEAQ (reference sequence). The CDR3, as DNA: TGTGCCAGCCGCAACAGGGAAAGGACCACTGAAGCTTTCTTT. Encoded protein: CASRNRERTTEAFF.

The chain has TRBV4-2 and TRBJ2-1, with D possibly TRBD1 on 7 matching bases. CDR3 length: 17 amino acids. Germline values: CDR1 LGHNA, CDR2 YNFKEQ. Trimming pared 3 bases from V and 4 bases from J, leaving 19 bases between. The CDR3 loop reads CASSQLQGEVAYNEQFF. The DNA for the CDR3 is TGTGCCAGCAGCCAGCTCCAGGGGGAGGTCGCTTACAATGAGCAGTTCTTC.

V usage is TRBV27 and J usage is TRBJ2-1; 9 bases fit TRBD1. Germline V gene lookup returns CDR1 MNHEY and CDR2 SMNVEV (reference sequence). The V gene end was trimmed by 4 bases and the J gene end by 4 bases; junction bases not matched to a gene: 5. CDR3 length: 15 residues. The CDR3 is CASSSGTGTYNEQFF. In DNA, the CDR3 is TGTGCCAGCAGTTCCGGGACAGGGACTTACAATGAGCAGTTCTTC.

The V gene is TRBV12-3 or TRBV12-4, the J gene TRBJ1-2; unclear D gene. Between the trimmed V and J ends, which lost 1 base and 8 bases, there was a span of 11 bases. The CDR3 consists of 13 residues. CDR3 protein: CASSLVGEGGYTF. The CDR3 nucleotides are TGTGCCAGCAGTTTAGTCGGGGAAGGGGGCTACACCTTC.

The chain has TRBV7-8 and TRBJ2-7; D may be TRBD1 (5 bases). V gave up 5 bases and J gave up 1 base, with 21 bases separating them. This CDR3 spans 17 amino acids. The germline V gene encodes CDR1 SGHVS and CDR2 FQNEAQ. CDR3 region: CASSLDEWGSDSYEQYF. CDR3 in DNA: TGTGCCAGCAGCCTCGACGAATGGGGCAGCGATTCCTACGAGCAGTACTTC.

There are a few counts of this clone. This chain connects TRBV7-9 to TRBJ1-5, with TRBD1 identical over 11 bases. The CDR3 runs 16 residues. Germline V gene data show CDR1 as SEHNR and CDR2 as FQNEAQ (reference sequence). Trimming at V came to 3 bases and at J to 4 bases, leaving 5 bases not matched to a gene. The CDR3 loop reads CASSFSDRGLNQPQHF. CDR3 in DNA: TGTGCCAGCAGCTTCTCGGACAGGGGGCTTAATCAGCCCCAGCATTTT.

The rearrangement joins TRBV27 to TRBJ1-1; D gene ambiguous. Germline values: CDR1 MNHEY, CDR2 SMNVEV (reference sequence). The CDR3 is 16 residues long. With 1 base removed from V and 0 bases from J, the gap between germline ends came to 12 bases. The CDR3 DNA is TGTGCCAGCAGTTTATTTGCGCTAATGATGAACACTGAAGCTTTCTTT. This sequence encodes CASSLFALMMNTEAFF.

The chain uses TRBV13 and TRBJ2-1; the match to TRBD1 covers 11 bases. CDR3 length: 15 amino acids. V shed 7 bases, J shed 4 bases, and the junction held 6 bases outside the gene matches. Germline CDR1 and CDR2: PRHDT and FYEKMQ (reference sequence). In nucleotides, the CDR3 is TGTGCCAGCACCAAATGGGACAGGGGGTACAATGAGCAGTTCTTC. This encodes CASTKWDRGYNEQFF.

This chain joins TRBV5-1 and TRBJ2-7, with 9 bases aligning to TRBD2. The CDR3 is 16 amino acids. With 4 bases clipped from V and 2 bases from J, the junction kept 10 bases outside the gene matches. CDR1 and CDR2 from the germline V gene are SGHRS and YFSETQ. The CDR3 spells CASSPNAGTSTYEQYF. The CDR3 region has the DNA TGCGCCAGCAGCCCAAATGCCGGGACTAGCACCTACGAGCAGTACTTC.

The chain combines TRBV4-1 with TRBJ2-2; D is possibly TRBD1 (6 bases). Per germline, CDR1 MGHRA and CDR2 YSYEKL. Trimming took 4 bases from V and 5 from J, leaving 17 bases between them. The CDR3 loop spans 16 amino acids. The CDR3 coding sequence is TGCGCCAGCAGCCGCACGGGACAAATTGGGACCGGGGAGCTGTTTTTT. Protein sequence: CASSRTGQIGTGELFF.

CDR3 in DNA: TGTGCCAGCAGCCCCGGACAGGATCTTTACGAGCAGTACTTC. Protein product: CASSPGQDLYEQYF. This chain joins TRBV27 and TRBJ2-7, with TRBD1 identical over 7 bases. J gave up 4 bases and V 6 bases, and 9 bases lay outside the gene matches. Germline V gene sequence: CDR1 MNHEY, CDR2 SMNVEV (reference sequence). The CDR3 extends over 14 amino acids.

V gene TRBV27 combines with J gene TRBJ2-7; tentative D call: TRBD1 (6 bases). The V and J ends lost 5 bases and 5 bases respectively, with 16 bases between them. This CDR3 is built from 14 residues. Germline V gene data show CDR1 as MNHEY and CDR2 as SMNVEV (reference sequence). CDR3 in DNA: TGTGCCAGCAGTAACACAGGGTTAGGCGACGAGCAGTACTTC. Its protein product is CASSNTGLGDEQYF.

The chain combines TRBV12-5 with TRBJ2-1, with D possibly TRBD1 on 6 matching bases. The germline CDR1 and CDR2 sequences are LGHNT and FRNRAP. This CDR3 region has 15 residues. V shed 0 bases and J shed 7 bases, with 13 bases lying between them. The CDR3 sequence is CASGLVLQGINEQFF. The CDR3 bases are TGTGCTAGTGGTTTGGTATTGCAGGGGATAAATGAGCAGTTCTTC.

This clone was picked up one time. The chain uses TRBV2 and TRBJ1-2; the D is unclear. From germline, CDR1 is SNHLY and CDR2 FYNNEI. Trimming left V 3 bases short and J 0 bases short, with 8 bases between. There are 14 residues in the CDR3. The CDR3 sequence: CASSDIGANYGYTF. In DNA, the CDR3 is TGTGCCAGCAGTGACATCGGAGCTAACTATGGCTACACCTTC.

The V call is TRBV7-2, the J call TRBJ2-2, with TRBD2 identical over 8 bases. With 2 bases clipped from V and 6 bases from J, the junction kept 5 bases outside the gene matches. This CDR3 contains 15 residues. Germline V CDR1 and CDR2: SGHTA, FQGNSA. The DNA for the CDR3 is TGTGCCAGCAGCTTAAATGCGGGGGGCCCCGGGGAGCTGTTTTTT. It encodes CASSLNAGGPGELFF. Together with reference TRBV7-2 and TRBJ2-2, the CDR3 gives the full variable domain: GAGVSQSPSNKVTEKGKDVELRCDPISGHTALYWYRQSLGQGLEFLIYFQGNSAPDKSGLPSDRFSAERTGGSVSTLTIQRTQQEDSAVYLCASSLNAGGPGELFFGEGSRLTVL.

Here the CDR3 reads CASSVGSRGKNEQFF. The CDR3 coding sequence is TGTGCCAGCAGCGTAGGAAGCAGGGGCAAGAATGAGCAGTTCTTC. The V call is TRBV9, the J call TRBJ2-1; D perhaps matches TRBD1 (6 bases). V lost 0 bases and J lost 7, with 14 bases in between. The CDR3 is 15 residues long. Germline CDR1 and CDR2: SGDLS and YYNGEE.

The chain carries TRBV5-6 and TRBJ2-5; 10 bases line up with TRBD2. Germline CDR1 is SGHDT and CDR2 is YYEEEE. This CDR3 has 14 residues. V shed 0 bases and J 8 bases; nucleotides not matched to a gene: 4. CDR3 nucleotides: TGTGCCAGCAGCTTGGGGCTAGCGGGGGAAACCCAGTACTTC. As protein: CASSLGLAGETQYF.

This clone occurred once. The chain joins TRBV30 to TRBJ1-4, with no clear D. The CDR3 extends over 14 amino acids. CDR1 and CDR2 from the germline V gene are GTSNPN and SVGIG (reference sequence). V lost 5 bases and J 1 base, leaving 11 bases between the germline ends. CDR3 amino acids: CAWLTQRTNEKLFF. CDR3 sequence (DNA): TGTGCCTGGCTTACACAGAGAACTAATGAAAAACTGTTTTTT.